Listed below are T cell receptor beta chains from one sample, sequenced in a study of T cells in Graves' hyperthyroidism and ophthalmopathy. TCRdb re-derived calls from the multiplex PCR reads in MiXCR, one entry per CDR3 protein. Here the sample spans hundreds of thousands of distinct CDR3 sequences, approximately 26% being singletons. The sample was blood. These receptors were obtained from a man aged 40-49 years with Graves' hyperthyroidism that later progressed to Graves' ophthalmopathy. Each CDR3 is given with its conserved first and last residue. D genes are given only for firm matches. Only part of the rows carry a size: once, few, many, or a class if the clone is expanded.

v_call	j_call	cdr3_length	clone_size	d_call	cdr3_nt	cdr3_aa
TRBV28	TRBJ1-1	14	many	NA	TGTGCCAGCAGTTTATGGGGGGGGTACACTGAAGCTTTCTTT	CASSLWGGYTEAFF
TRBV7-9	TRBJ1-1	15	NA	NA	TGTGCCAGCAGCTTAGCTCGACTCGGAAACACTGAAGCTTTCTTT	CASSLARLGNTEAFF
TRBV10-2	TRBJ2-7	15	many	TRBD2	TGCGCCAGCAGTGAGTCTGGCGGGAGTTTCTACGAGCAGTACTTC	CASSESGGSFYEQYF
TRBV12-3/TRBV12-4	TRBJ1-1	13	NA	TRBD1	TGTGCCAGCAGAACAGACAGGGACACTGAAGCTTTCTTT	CASRTDRDTEAFF
TRBV28	TRBJ2-4	17	many	NA	TGTGCCAGCAGTTACTTAGCACAAAAAAGGGCCAAAAACATTCAGTACTTC	CASSYLAQKRAKNIQYF
TRBV28	TRBJ1-2	15	many	TRBD1	TGTGCCAGCAGTGCGGGACAGTTCTTTAACTATGGCTACACCTTC	CASSAGQFFNYGYTF
TRBV11-1	TRBJ1-2	13	many	NA	TGTGCCAGCAGCCTCGACGGACTGGGAGGCTACACCTTC	CASSLDGLGGYTF
TRBV20-1	TRBJ2-7	15	many	NA	TGCAGTGCCCCCGTGAATTCGGGGCACTCCTACGAGCAGTACTTC	CSAPVNSGHSYEQYF
TRBV9	TRBJ2-4	16	many	NA	TGTGCCAGCAGCGCCCTGCAGGGGGGAGCCAAAAACATTCAGTACTTC	CASSALQGGAKNIQYF
TRBV7-2	TRBJ2-5	15	NA	NA	TGTGCCAGCAGCTCCCGAGCGGGCCCGCAAGAGACCCAGTACTTC	CASSSRAGPQETQYF
TRBV6-2/TRBV6-3	TRBJ2-7	11	NA	NA	TGTGCCAGCAGTTACGACGGGGAACGGTACTTC	CASSYDGERYF
TRBV12-3/TRBV12-4	TRBJ1-2	11	many	NA	TGTGCCAGCAGTCCCAACCATGGCTACACCTTC	CASSPNHGYTF
TRBV6-5	TRBJ2-7	13	many	TRBD2	TGTGCCAGCTCGACTAGCGGGATCTACGAGCAGTACTTC	CASSTSGIYEQYF
TRBV20-1	TRBJ2-7	16	NA	TRBD2	TGCAGTGCTAGTGACCCGGGACTAGCGGGAGGGTACGAGCAGTACTTC	CSASDPGLAGGYEQYF
TRBV5-1	TRBJ2-7	13	many	NA	TGCGCCAGCAGCTTGGGTAGGAAAGGCGAGCAGTACTTC	CASSLGRKGEQYF
TRBV6-2/TRBV6-3	TRBJ1-1	15	few	NA	TGTGCCAGCAGTTATTATCACAGCACGAACACTGAAGCTTTCTTT	CASSYYHSTNTEAFF
TRBV12-3/TRBV12-4	TRBJ2-3	15	NA	NA	TGTGCCAGCAGTTTGGAGGGCCCCCGCACAGATACGCAGTATTTT	CASSLEGPRTDTQYF
TRBV11-2	TRBJ2-2	13	many	TRBD1	TGTGCCAGCAGCAAACCAGGGGGCCGGGAGCTGTTTTTT	CASSKPGGRELFF
TRBV12-3/TRBV12-4	TRBJ2-5	13	NA	NA	TGTGCCAGCAGGCAGACAGGTCGGGAGACCCAGTACTTC	CASRQTGRETQYF
TRBV19	TRBJ2-7	12	many	NA	TGTGCCAGTAGTATCATTCCTTCCGAGCAGTACTTC	CASSIIPSEQYF
TRBV28	TRBJ2-7	13	NA	NA	TGTGCCAGCATCAATGGGGGGACCTACGAGCAGTACTTC	CASINGGTYEQYF
TRBV19	TRBJ1-5	15	many	TRBD1	TGTGCCAGTAGTATTCGCAGGGGGCAGGACCAGCCCCAGCATTTT	CASSIRRGQDQPQHF
TRBV7-2	TRBJ1-5	14	many	TRBD1	TGTGCCAGCAGCAATGGACAGGGCGGTCAGCCCCAGCATTTT	CASSNGQGGQPQHF
TRBV6-5	TRBJ2-7	14	many	TRBD1	TGTGCCAGCAGTCCCCGGACAGGGTACTACGAGCAGTACTTC	CASSPRTGYYEQYF
TRBV4-1	TRBJ1-1	12	many	NA	TGCGCCAGCAGCCGTAGATACACTGAAGCTTTCTTT	CASSRRYTEAFF
TRBV11-2	TRBJ1-5	16	many	NA	TGTGCCAGCAGCTTGAGGGGAGGGATATCCGGGCAGCCCCAGCATTTT	CASSLRGGISGQPQHF
TRBV6-5	TRBJ2-7	14	many	NA	TGTGCCAGCAGGGTACAGGTATCGGGCTACGAGCAGTACTTC	CASRVQVSGYEQYF
TRBV9	TRBJ1-1	15	NA	NA	TGTGCCAGCAGCGTACGGACAGTCGAGAACACTGAAGCTTTCTTT	CASSVRTVENTEAFF
TRBV6-1	TRBJ2-2	15	NA	NA	TGTGCCAGCAGTGAAAGGCAGGGGGGCACCGGGGAGCTGTTTTTT	CASSERQGGTGELFF
TRBV20-1	TRBJ1-1	9	NA	NA	TGCAGTGCTAGAGATATAGCTTTCTTT	CSARDIAFF
TRBV6-1	TRBJ2-7	10	many	TRBD1	TGTGCCACCAGGGGGTACGAGCAGTACTTC	CATRGYEQYF
TRBV2	TRBJ2-5	14	NA	NA	TGTGCCACCAAGAAGGACTACGGCCAAGAGACCCAGTACTTC	CATKKDYGQETQYF
TRBV29-1	TRBJ2-3	13	many	NA	TGCAGCGTTGAAGTTGCGGGCACAGATACGCAGTATTTT	CSVEVAGTDTQYF
TRBV19	TRBJ1-6	16	many	NA	TGTGCCAGTAGTCTAGGTGCTGGCTCCTATAATTCACCCCTCCACTTT	CASSLGAGSYNSPLHF
TRBV7-2	TRBJ2-1	15	many	NA	TGTGCCAGCAGCTTAAGACAGCTCAGTGGCAATGAGCAGTTCTTC	CASSLRQLSGNEQFF
TRBV12-3/TRBV12-4	TRBJ2-7	14	NA	NA	TGTGCCAGCAGTTTGGGGGACGGTCCCTACGAGCAGTACTTC	CASSLGDGPYEQYF
TRBV7-3	TRBJ1-2	13	once	TRBD1	TGTGCCAGTACGGACAGGGGAAACTATGGCTACACCTTC	CASTDRGNYGYTF
TRBV6-1	TRBJ1-2	13	NA	NA	TGTGCCAGCAGAGAGTACGGGAACTATGGCTACACCTTC	CASREYGNYGYTF
TRBV6-5	TRBJ2-2	13	many	NA	TGTGCCAGCAGTTACGGGGCAACCGGGGAGCTGTTTTTT	CASSYGATGELFF
TRBV7-9	TRBJ2-7	14	NA	NA	TGTGCCAGCAGCCCCCCCGAGGGGACCTACGAGCAGTACTTC	CASSPPEGTYEQYF